These T cell receptor beta chains were read from a single sample in a study of T cells in tuberculosis. Generated by immunoSEQ multiplex PCR, the TCRdb table keeps only in-frame clones and is missing some. Here the sample spans around 50,000 clones, roughly 87% being singletons. Sample: CD1b-GMM tetramer-negative cells sorted from PBMCs. The receptors originated from an adult woman with latent tuberculosis. The CDR3 runs from the conserved cysteine through the conserved F or W. D genes are given only for firm matches. Rows may omit the clone size; those that give it use once, few, many or a size class.

TRBJ1-1 TRBD1 NA TRBV7-9 TGTGCCAGCAGCTCGTTGGACAGGGCTGAAGCTTTCTTT CASSSLDRAEAFF
TRBJ2-1 NA NA TRBV2 TGTGCCAGCACCCCACCCCGGTCTACAGGGATGAATGAGCAGTTCTTC CASTPPRSTGMNEQFF
TRBJ2-1 NA NA TRBV9 TGTGCCAGCACCTTAGGGGACAATGAGCAGTTCTTC CASTLGDNEQFF
TRBJ2-6 NA NA TRBV19 TGTGCCAGTAGTATAGCAGGGGCTGGGGCCAACGTCCTGACTTTC CASSIAGAGANVLTF
TRBJ1-2 TRBD1 NA TRBV28 TGTGCCAGCAGTTTATGGGGGACAGGGCCGAACTATGGCTACACCTTC CASSLWGTGPNYGYTF
TRBJ2-2 TRBD1 NA TRBV30 TGTGCCTGGGGACAGGGGGACACCGGGGAGCTGTTTTTT CAWGQGDTGELFF
TRBJ2-7 NA once TRBV19 TGTGCCAGGTCTAAGCGTTCCGAGCAGTACTTC CARSKRSEQYF
TRBJ1-5 TRBD1 NA TRBV10-2 TGCGCCAGCAGGGACAGGGGAGACCGTCAGCCCCAGCATTTT CASRDRGDRQPQHF
TRBJ1-1 NA NA TRBV7-8 TGTGCCAGCAGCACGGACAGCAACACTGAAGCTTTCTTT CASSTDSNTEAFF
TRBJ2-1 TRBD1 NA TRBV7-9 TGTGCCAGCAGCGGACAGGGTCACGATGAGCAGTTCTTC CASSGQGHDEQFF
TRBJ1-1 TRBD1 NA TRBV27 TGTGCCAGCAGCCGTCGACAGGGCAAACAGGATGAAGCTTTCTTT CASSRRQGKQDEAFF
TRBJ2-7 TRBD1 NA TRBV27 TGTGCCAGCAGTGGGCTAGGGACAGGCTACGAGCAGTACTTC CASSGLGTGYEQYF
TRBJ1-1 NA NA TRBV18 TGTGCCAGCTCACCGCAGATGAACACTGAAGCTTTCTTT CASSPQMNTEAFF
TRBJ2-2 TRBD2 NA TRBV7-9 TGTGCCAGCACCCAGCGGGAAAACACCGGGGAGCTGTTTTTT CASTQRENTGELFF
TRBJ1-3 NA few TRBV7-9 TGTGCCAGCAGCCGAGGACAGTTTACTGGAAACACCATATATTTT CASSRGQFTGNTIYF
TRBJ1-5 NA NA TRBV7-3 TGTGCCAGCAGCTATGGCCGAAATCAGCCCCAGCATTTT CASSYGRNQPQHF
TRBJ2-1 NA NA TRBV7-2 TGTGCCAGCAGCTGGGCAGGGGATTTGGGTGAGCAGTTCTTC CASSWAGDLGEQFF
TRBJ2-5 NA NA TRBV2 TGTGCCAGCACTAGGGAGGTCCAAGAGACCCAGTACTTC CASTREVQETQYF
TRBJ2-2 NA NA TRBV30 TGTGCCTGGACAAAATTGGGGGGAATCGGGGAGCTGTTTTTT CAWTKLGGIGELFF
TRBJ1-1 TRBD1 NA TRBV20-1 TGCAGTGCAAGGGGACAGACTGAAGCTTTCTTT CSARGQTEAFF
TRBJ1-1 NA once TRBV6-1 TGTGCCAGCAGCCCTGGAGTGTGGAGCGCTGAAGCTTTCTTT CASSPGVWSAEAFF
TRBJ2-3 NA NA TRBV15 TGTGCCACCAGCAGAGCAAACCTGCAGGATACGCAGTATTTT CATSRANLQDTQYF
TRBJ2-3 TRBD2 NA TRBV6-5 TGTGCCAGCAGTTACGGGGGGGCAGATACGCAGTATTTT CASSYGGADTQYF
TRBJ2-3 NA once TRBV2 TGTGCCAGGGGGGCTAGCGGTTACACAGATACGCAGTATTTT CARGASGYTDTQYF
TRBJ2-5 TRBD1 NA TRBV30 TGTGCCTGGAGTGGACCGACAGGGGAAGAGACCCAGTACTTC CAWSGPTGEETQYF
TRBJ1-5 TRBD1 NA TRBV10-3 TGTGCCATCAAACAACGGGACAGGGTGGTTAAGAGCAATCAGCCCCAGCATTTT CAIKQRDRVVKSNQPQHF
TRBJ2-2 NA NA TRBV7-8 TGTGCCAGCAGCCTAAATCCCCTTCGCACCGGGGAGCTGTTTTTT CASSLNPLRTGELFF
TRBJ1-2 TRBD1 NA TRBV28 TGTGCCAGTCGGACAGGCTTTAACTATGGCTACACCTTC CASRTGFNYGYTF
TRBJ1-3 NA NA TRBV10-3 TGTGCCGGAAGGCGGGACTCTGGAAACACCATATATTTT CAGRRDSGNTIYF
TRBJ2-7 TRBD2 NA TRBV10-3 TGTGCCATCAGCGGCTTTAGCGGGGGGTCTACCTACGAGCAGTACTTC CAISGFSGGSTYEQYF
TRBJ1-5 NA NA TRBV7-9 TGTGCCAGCAGCAGTTTGGGGGCGAATCAGCCCCAGCATTTT CASSSLGANQPQHF
TRBJ2-7 NA NA TRBV5-4 TGTGCCAGCAGCTTGGGGAGCGGCTCCTACGAGCAGTACTTC CASSLGSGSYEQYF
TRBJ1-5 TRBD1 once TRBV7-2 TGTGCCAGCAGCTTATTATCCGGACAGGGCAATCAGCCCCAGCATTTT CASSLLSGQGNQPQHF
TRBJ1-2 TRBD1 once TRBV6-6 TGTGCCAGCAGTTATGACAGGGACTATGGCTACACCTTC CASSYDRDYGYTF
TRBJ2-7 NA once TRBV5-1 TGCGCCAGCAGCTTGGGGGAGACTGGGTACGAGCAGTACTTC CASSLGETGYEQYF
TRBJ1-2 TRBD1 NA TRBV2 TGTGCCAGCAGCGACCCGAGACAGGGGTTCTATGGCTACACCTTC CASSDPRQGFYGYTF
TRBJ1-5 NA NA TRBV27 TGTGCCAGCAGTTTGGAGGGGTATAGCAATCAGCCCCAGCATTTT CASSLEGYSNQPQHF
TRBJ1-4 NA NA TRBV2 TGTGCCAGCAATTTGCTGGGTATGCGGGAAAAACTGTTTTTT CASNLLGMREKLFF
TRBJ2-5 NA NA TRBV7-3 TGTGCCAGCAGCTTTGGAGGGGTCGAGACCCAGTACTTC CASSFGGVETQYF
TRBJ1-1 NA NA TRBV27 TGTGCCAGCAGTTTATCGGCAGTGAACACTGAAGCTTTCTTT CASSLSAVNTEAFF
TRBJ2-3 TRBD1 NA TRBV19 TGTGCCAGTAGGACGGGGACAGCCTTACTCACAGATACGCAGTATTTT CASRTGTALLTDTQYF
TRBJ1-6 TRBD1 NA TRBV7-2 TGTGCCAGCAGCTTACAGGGGGCGAGTTCACCCCTCCACTTT CASSLQGASSPLHF
TRBJ1-1 NA NA TRBV30 TGTGCCTGGAGTGTTTCGGGGGATGAAGCTTTCTTT CAWSVSGDEAFF
TRBJ2-7 TRBD1 NA TRBV6-5 TGTGCCAGCAAAGGGAGACAGGGGGCCTACGAGCAGTACTTC CASKGRQGAYEQYF
TRBJ2-7 NA NA TRBV9 TGTGCCAGCAGCGTGGACAACTCCTACGAGCAGTACTTC CASSVDNSYEQYF
TRBJ1-2 TRBD1 once TRBV30 TGTGCCTGGAGTGTGGGACAGGGGAGAGCTAACTATGGCTACACCTTC CAWSVGQGRANYGYTF
TRBJ1-2 NA once TRBV30 TGTGCCTGGACTCAGGGCCATGGCTACACCTTC CAWTQGHGYTF
TRBJ2-5 NA once TRBV5-6 TGTGCCAGCAGCTCGGGACATCCCCAAGAGACCCAGTACTTC CASSSGHPQETQYF
TRBJ1-1 NA NA TRBV7-9 TGTGCCAGCAGCTTAATTAGGGAGTTATTCTCTGAAGCTTTCTTT CASSLIRELFSEAFF